This TCR beta chain was found in a study of blood T cell repertoires in COVID-19. For the study at large: The study drew acute and convalescent COVID-19 samples from the United States, Italy and Spain. T cells, B-cell-depleted T cells, or PBMCs provided the cDNA or gDNA that served as material.

Germline CDR1 SNHLY, CDR2 FYNNEI. V trimming: 6 bases; J trimming: 3 bases; junction bases outside the gene matches: 5. The CDR3 sequence is 16 residues long. In the authors' methods: Quantification of nucleated cells was approximated via reference gene primer amplification. Libraries were prepared by immunoSEQ multiplex PCR; TCRdb keeps only in-frame clonotypes and omits some of them. The V and J calls and clone size come from that table; D and trimming were worked out from the DNA. Of 150,000 to 180,000 clones in the sample, around 85% are singletons; the top ten hold 25% to 30%. The specimen was peripheral blood. This sequence originates from a woman aged 60-75 years with acute or convalescent COVID-19. The chain uses TRBV2 and TRBJ1-4; the match to TRBD1 covers 12 bases. CDR3 sequence: CASSGTGGVANEKLFF. The CDR3 DNA follows: TGTGCCAGCAGCGGGACAGGGGGCGTTGCTAATGAAAAACTGTTTTTT.